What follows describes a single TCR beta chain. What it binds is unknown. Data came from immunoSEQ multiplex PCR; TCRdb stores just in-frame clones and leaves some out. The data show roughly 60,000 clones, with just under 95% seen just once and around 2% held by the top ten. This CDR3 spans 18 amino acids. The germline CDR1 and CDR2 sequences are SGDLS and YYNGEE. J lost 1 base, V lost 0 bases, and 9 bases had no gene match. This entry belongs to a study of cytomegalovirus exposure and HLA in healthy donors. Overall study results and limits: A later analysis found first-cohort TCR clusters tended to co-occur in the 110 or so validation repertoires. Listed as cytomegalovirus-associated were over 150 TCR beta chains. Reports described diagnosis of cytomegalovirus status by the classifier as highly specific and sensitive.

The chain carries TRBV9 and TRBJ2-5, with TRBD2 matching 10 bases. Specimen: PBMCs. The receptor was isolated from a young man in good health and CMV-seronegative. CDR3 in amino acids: CASSVGASGRGGQETQYF. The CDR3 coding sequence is TGTGCCAGCAGCGTAGGGGCTAGCGGGAGAGGGGGCCAAGAGACCCAGTACTTC.